Described below is a single T cell receptor (beta chain) sequence and its context. The junction departs from germline at one end; a sequencing error may be responsible. The record originates from a study of OX40 agonist ivuxolimab in advanced cancers. The overall study: The diagnoses of dose-escalation patients were hepatocellular carcinoma, melanoma, renal cell or head and neck cancer.

Data came from immunoSEQ multiplex PCR; TCRdb stores just in-frame clones and leaves some out. The sample has about 13,000 clones; roughly two thirds are singletons. The CDR3 consists of 13 residues. Per the germline V gene, CDR1 is SSHAT and CDR2 is FNYEAQ (reference sequence). With baseline, cycle 4 day 1, and cycle 7 day 1 as timepoints, blood was sampled. The sequencing here drew on CD4+ or CD8+ T cells sorted from blood, taken in a trial of the OX40 agonist ivuxolimab. This sequence originates from an adult with an advanced solid tumor such as melanoma, head and neck, liver or kidney cancer. The chain recombines TRBV7-7 with TRBJ2-7, with D maybe TRBD2 (6 bases). The CDR3 protein is CASSQTRGSEQYF. In DNA form, the CDR3 reads TGTGCTAGCAGCCAGACTAGAGGTAGCGAGCAGTACTTC.